These 2 T cell receptor beta chains were all obtained from the same sample, sequenced in a study of blood T cell repertoires in COVID-19. Measured with immunoSEQ multiplex PCR; TCRdb has only the in-frame clones, and not every one. The sample holds fewer than 250,000 clones, roughly 86% seen once. Sequenced: PBMCs or T cells enriched from blood (not recorded which). The receptors were gathered from a woman in her fifties or sixties who had recovered from COVID-19.

The gene calls are TRBV7-2 and TRBJ1-1; 12 positions match TRBD1. The CDR3 spans 16 residues. Germline V gene lookup returns CDR1 SGHTA and CDR2 FQGNSA. After removal of 5 bases from V and 4 bases from J, the junction contained 8 bases not matched to a gene. CDR3 nucleotide sequence: TGTGCCAGCAGCGAGACCGGGACAGGGGGCGGCACTGAAGCTTTCTTT. This translates into CASSETGTGGGTEAFF.

This CDR3 is CASRQLSGNTIYF. Here the CDR3 DNA reads TGTGCCAGCAGACAGCTCTCTGGAAACACCATATATTTT. The chain carries TRBV19 and TRBJ1-3, with D possibly being TRBD1 (5 bases). This CDR3 is built from 13 residues. CDR1 LNHDA and CDR2 SQIVND come from the germline V gene (reference sequence). V dropped 9 bases and J dropped 0 bases, with 9 bases sitting between them.